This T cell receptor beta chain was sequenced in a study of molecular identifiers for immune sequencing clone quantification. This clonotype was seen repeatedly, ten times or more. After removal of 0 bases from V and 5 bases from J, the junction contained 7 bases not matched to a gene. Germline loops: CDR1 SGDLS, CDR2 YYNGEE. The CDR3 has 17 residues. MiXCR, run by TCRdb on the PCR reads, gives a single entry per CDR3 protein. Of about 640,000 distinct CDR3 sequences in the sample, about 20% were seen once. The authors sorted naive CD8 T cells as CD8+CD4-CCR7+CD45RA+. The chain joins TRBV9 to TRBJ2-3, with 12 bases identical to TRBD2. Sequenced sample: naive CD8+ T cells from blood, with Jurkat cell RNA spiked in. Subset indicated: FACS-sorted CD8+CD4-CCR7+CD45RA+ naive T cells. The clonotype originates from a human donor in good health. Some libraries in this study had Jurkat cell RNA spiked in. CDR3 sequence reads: CASSVGVLTSGGDTQYF. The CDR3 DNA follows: TGTGCCAGCAGCGTAGGGGTTTTGACTAGCGGGGGAGATACGCAGTATTTT.